This TCR beta chain was captured in a study of identical twins. CDR3 length equals 16 residues. Unmatched junction bases numbered 9, after V lost 8 bases and J lost 0 bases. Germline CDR1 and CDR2: MGHRA and YSYEKL. All donors were healthy, and all were Caucasian. Each cDNA held unique molecular identifiers, and template switching gave it a universal primer site. MiXCR, applied by TCRdb to the 5' RACE reads, yields one record per CDR3 protein. The profile shows some 600,000 distinct CDR3 sequences, under 8.5% of them singletons. This clonotype was counted many times. These records were also assigned to another study, of yellow fever vaccine responses in identical twins.

This sequence was found in a woman aged 18-30 years in good health. Input material: PBMCs. This chain uses TRBV4-1 with TRBJ2-2; 7 positions match TRBD1. The CDR3 loop reads CASYPQRGPNTGELFF. The CDR3 coding sequence is TGCGCCAGCTACCCCCAGAGGGGGCCGAACACCGGGGAGCTGTTTTTT.